These T cell receptor beta chains were read from a single sample in a study of cytotoxic CD8 clonotypes in ibrutinib-treated CLL. Some clones are missing from TCRdb's copy, which holds only in-frame ones; the method was immunoSEQ multiplex PCR. This table has 45,000 to 65,000 clones, 70% to 90% appearing once. The input for sequencing was PBMCs, taken after 24 months of ibrutinib treatment. Receptors were obtained from a human donor with chronic lymphocytic leukemia. Each CDR3 is given with its conserved first and last residue. The order of the fields is CDR3 DNA, CDR3 protein, V gene, J gene, D gene, clone size. The D gene is left open where the match is weak. Not every row has a clone size; where given, it reads once, few, many or a size class.

cdr3_nt: TGTGCCAGCAGTACAGGGGATCAATTACAGCCCCAGCATTTT
cdr3_aa: CASSTGDQLQPQHF
v_call: TRBV6-1
j_call: TRBJ1-5
d_call: TRBD1
clone_size: .

cdr3_nt: TGCGCCAGCAGCCAACTGGGAGGGGGCTTTGGCTACACCTTC
cdr3_aa: CASSQLGGGFGYTF
v_call: TRBV4-1
j_call: TRBJ1-2
d_call: TRBD1
clone_size: .

cdr3_nt: TGTGCCAGCAGCTTAGACGGAGGCTTGTGGTCTTTCTTT
cdr3_aa: CASSLDGGLWSFF
v_call: TRBV7-9
j_call: TRBJ1-1
d_call: .
clone_size: .

cdr3_nt: TGCGCCAGCAGCGTAGGTCAAGAGACCCAGTACTTC
cdr3_aa: CASSVGQETQYF
v_call: TRBV5-1
j_call: TRBJ2-5
d_call: .
clone_size: few

cdr3_nt: TGTGCCAGTACATCCGGTGGGACAGAGAACACTGAAGCTTTCTTT
cdr3_aa: CASTSGGTENTEAFF
v_call: TRBV19
j_call: TRBJ1-1
d_call: TRBD1
clone_size: few

cdr3_nt: TGTGCCAGCAGTCGACTAGCGGAGGGCACAGATACGCAGTATTTT
cdr3_aa: CASSRLAEGTDTQYF
v_call: TRBV7-9
j_call: TRBJ2-3
d_call: TRBD2
clone_size: .

cdr3_nt: TGTGCCAGCAGTTTAGAGGGGGGTAGCGGGGAGCTGTTTTTT
cdr3_aa: CASSLEGGSGELFF
v_call: TRBV27
j_call: TRBJ2-2
d_call: .
clone_size: .

cdr3_nt: TGTGCCAGCAGCTTGGAACAGGGATCCAGCGGGAGAACTTACGAGCAGTACTTC
cdr3_aa: CASSLEQGSSGRTYEQYF
v_call: TRBV5-4
j_call: TRBJ2-7
d_call: TRBD2
clone_size: .

cdr3_nt: TGCAGCGTTGAAGAGCGGATAGGGGCCCAGTACTTC
cdr3_aa: CSVEERIGAQYF
v_call: TRBV29-1
j_call: TRBJ2-5
d_call: .
clone_size: .

cdr3_nt: TGTGCCAGCAGAAAGGACTCACACAGCAATCAGCCCCAGCATTTT
cdr3_aa: CASRKDSHSNQPQHF
v_call: TRBV7-8
j_call: TRBJ1-5
d_call: .
clone_size: .

cdr3_nt: TGCGCCAGCAGCCTCCTAGACTCCCGAAGCACCGGGGAGCTGTTTTTT
cdr3_aa: CASSLLDSRSTGELFF
v_call: TRBV5-1
j_call: TRBJ2-2
d_call: .
clone_size: .

cdr3_nt: TGTGCCAGCAGCTTGTATACGGGGAATTTAGGAGAGACCCAGTACTTC
cdr3_aa: CASSLYTGNLGETQYF
v_call: TRBV5-4
j_call: TRBJ2-5
d_call: .
clone_size: .

cdr3_nt: TGTGCCACCAACCCGGGACAAGGACTTCGTCGATACAATGAGCAGTTCTTC
cdr3_aa: CATNPGQGLRRYNEQFF
v_call: TRBV15
j_call: TRBJ2-1
d_call: .
clone_size: .

cdr3_nt: TGTGCCAGCAGCACCCCCAGGGAATGGTCCAACACCGGGGAGCTGTTTTTT
cdr3_aa: CASSTPREWSNTGELFF
v_call: TRBV7-9
j_call: TRBJ2-2
d_call: .
clone_size: .

cdr3_nt: TGCAGTGCTACCGGATTCAATGAGCAGTTCTTC
cdr3_aa: CSATGFNEQFF
v_call: TRBV20-1
j_call: TRBJ2-1
d_call: .
clone_size: .

cdr3_nt: TGTGCCTGGAGGCATGCCGGGGCCGGGGAGCTGTTTTTT
cdr3_aa: CAWRHAGAGELFF
v_call: TRBV30
j_call: TRBJ2-2
d_call: .
clone_size: .

cdr3_nt: TGTGCCAGCAGTCCACCTGCGGGAAATCACTATGGCTACACCTTC
cdr3_aa: CASSPPAGNHYGYTF
v_call: TRBV28
j_call: TRBJ1-2
d_call: .
clone_size: .

cdr3_nt: TGTGCCAGCAGGGGGTCAGTGGGCACAGATACGCAGTATTTT
cdr3_aa: CASRGSVGTDTQYF
v_call: TRBV28
j_call: TRBJ2-3
d_call: .
clone_size: few

cdr3_nt: TGTGCCAGCACCGGACTAGCGGGCACCTCCTACGAGCAGTACTTC
cdr3_aa: CASTGLAGTSYEQYF
v_call: TRBV7-9
j_call: TRBJ2-7
d_call: TRBD2
clone_size: .

cdr3_nt: TGTGCCAGCGGTTTATGGGGTATAAAAAACACTGAAGCTTTCTTT
cdr3_aa: CASGLWGIKNTEAFF
v_call: TRBV2
j_call: TRBJ1-1
d_call: .
clone_size: once

cdr3_nt: TGCGCCAGCAGCTTGGTTCCGGGAGTGGGGACAGATACGCAGTATTTT
cdr3_aa: CASSLVPGVGTDTQYF
v_call: TRBV5-1
j_call: TRBJ2-3
d_call: .
clone_size: .

cdr3_nt: TGTGCCAGCAGCTTACGGGACTTCAACACCGGGGAGCTGTTTTTT
cdr3_aa: CASSLRDFNTGELFF
v_call: TRBV5-6
j_call: TRBJ2-2
d_call: .
clone_size: once

cdr3_nt: TGTGCCACCAGCAGAGTGGGCACCGGGGAGCTGTTTTTT
cdr3_aa: CATSRVGTGELFF
v_call: TRBV15
j_call: TRBJ2-2
d_call: .
clone_size: .

cdr3_nt: TGTGCCAGCAGCTTAAGGGCCCACGAGCAGTACTTC
cdr3_aa: CASSLRAHEQYF
v_call: TRBV7-9
j_call: TRBJ2-7
d_call: .
clone_size: .

cdr3_nt: TGCGCCAGCAGTGAGCGGACAGGGTCTGAAGCTTTCTTT
cdr3_aa: CASSERTGSEAFF
v_call: TRBV10-1
j_call: TRBJ1-1
d_call: TRBD1
clone_size: .

cdr3_nt: TGTGCCAGCAGGGACAGGGGGCGTGGCTCCTACGAGCAGTACTTC
cdr3_aa: CASRDRGRGSYEQYF
v_call: TRBV28
j_call: TRBJ2-7
d_call: TRBD1
clone_size: .

cdr3_nt: TGCGCCAGCAGCCCCGGACTAGCGGGAGGTACCCCTATAACAGATACGCAGTATTTT
cdr3_aa: CASSPGLAGGTPITDTQYF
v_call: TRBV5-1
j_call: TRBJ2-3
d_call: TRBD2
clone_size: .

cdr3_nt: TGTGCCAGCACCCTTAGGGTTGCGGGAGGGCCAAGAGATACGCAGTATTTT
cdr3_aa: CASTLRVAGGPRDTQYF
v_call: TRBV7-8
j_call: TRBJ2-3
d_call: TRBD2
clone_size: few

cdr3_nt: TGTGCCACCACGTTCCGTGGGACAGGGGGCGTAAAAACCGGGGAGCTGTTTTTT
cdr3_aa: CATTFRGTGGVKTGELFF
v_call: TRBV27
j_call: TRBJ2-2
d_call: TRBD1
clone_size: .

cdr3_nt: TGCAGCGTTAGCACTAGCGCCGGGGCCCAGTACTTC
cdr3_aa: CSVSTSAGAQYF
v_call: TRBV29-1
j_call: TRBJ2-5
d_call: TRBD2
clone_size: .

cdr3_nt: TGTGCCAGCAAGAAAGTCAGGGACTCGAGGGAGCCCCAGCATTTT
cdr3_aa: CASKKVRDSREPQHF
v_call: TRBV6-1
j_call: TRBJ1-5
d_call: .
clone_size: .

cdr3_nt: TGTGCCAGCAGCTTAGAACAAGGCTTAAACATGAACACTGAAGCTTTCTTT
cdr3_aa: CASSLEQGLNMNTEAFF
v_call: TRBV13
j_call: TRBJ1-1
d_call: .
clone_size: .

cdr3_nt: TGTGCCAGCAGTGAAGCTTACGAGCAGTACTTC
cdr3_aa: CASSEAYEQYF
v_call: TRBV28
j_call: TRBJ2-7
d_call: .
clone_size: .

cdr3_nt: TGCGCCAGCAGGGATCAAGTGAGCTCTGGAAACACCATATATTTT
cdr3_aa: CASRDQVSSGNTIYF
v_call: TRBV5-1
j_call: TRBJ1-3
d_call: .
clone_size: once

cdr3_nt: TGTGCCTGGAGTGAAGGAAATAGCAATCAGCCCCAGCATTTT
cdr3_aa: CAWSEGNSNQPQHF
v_call: TRBV30
j_call: TRBJ1-5
d_call: .
clone_size: .

cdr3_nt: TGTGCCAGCAGCTTAACCACGAACACCGGGGAGCTGTTTTTT
cdr3_aa: CASSLTTNTGELFF
v_call: TRBV7-7
j_call: TRBJ2-2
d_call: .
clone_size: .

cdr3_nt: TGCGCCAGCAGACAGCACAGGGGGGTAGATAGGGGCACTGAAGCTTTCTTT
cdr3_aa: CASRQHRGVDRGTEAFF
v_call: TRBV5-1
j_call: TRBJ1-1
d_call: TRBD1
clone_size: .

cdr3_nt: TGTGCCATCAGTGAGTTTGACAATGAGCAGTTCTTC
cdr3_aa: CAISEFDNEQFF
v_call: TRBV10-3
j_call: TRBJ2-1
d_call: .
clone_size: few

cdr3_nt: TGTGCCAGCAGCCAGCCCACGCCCAGGGAACTTTACTTC
cdr3_aa: CASSQPTPRELYF
v_call: TRBV4-2
j_call: TRBJ2-5
d_call: .
clone_size: .

cdr3_nt: TGTGCCAGCAGTCCGACTAGCGGGAGTCTCTACGAGCAGTACTTC
cdr3_aa: CASSPTSGSLYEQYF
v_call: TRBV27
j_call: TRBJ2-7
d_call: TRBD2
clone_size: once

cdr3_nt: TGTGCCAGCAGTTTGCAAAGGGGGCATGGAAACACCATATATTTT
cdr3_aa: CASSLQRGHGNTIYF
v_call: TRBV28
j_call: TRBJ1-3
d_call: TRBD1
clone_size: .

cdr3_nt: TGCGCCAGCAGCTTGGAGGGACAGGGGTACCAAGAGACCCAGTACTTC
cdr3_aa: CASSLEGQGYQETQYF
v_call: TRBV5-1
j_call: TRBJ2-5
d_call: TRBD1
clone_size: .

cdr3_nt: TGTGCCAGCAGCTTAGCAGGGGGCGGTCAAGAGACCCAGTACTTC
cdr3_aa: CASSLAGGGQETQYF
v_call: TRBV7-7
j_call: TRBJ2-5
d_call: TRBD1
clone_size: .

cdr3_nt: TGTGCAAGTCGCCGAACCGGGAGACCTAGCTCCTACGAGCAGTACTTC
cdr3_aa: CASRRTGRPSSYEQYF
v_call: TRBV12-2
j_call: TRBJ2-7
d_call: .
clone_size: .

cdr3_nt: TGTGCCAGCAGCCAACAACTAGCGGGAGTTAGCGAGCAGTACTTC
cdr3_aa: CASSQQLAGVSEQYF
v_call: TRBV14
j_call: TRBJ2-7
d_call: TRBD2
clone_size: .

cdr3_nt: TGTGCCGTTGGACGGGGCACAGATACGCAGTATTTT
cdr3_aa: CAVGRGTDTQYF
v_call: TRBV6-5
j_call: TRBJ2-3
d_call: .
clone_size: .

cdr3_nt: TGTGCCAGCTCACCTATAGCGGGGGGCGCGAACACCGGGGAGCTGTTTTTT
cdr3_aa: CASSPIAGGANTGELFF
v_call: TRBV18
j_call: TRBJ2-2
d_call: TRBD2
clone_size: .